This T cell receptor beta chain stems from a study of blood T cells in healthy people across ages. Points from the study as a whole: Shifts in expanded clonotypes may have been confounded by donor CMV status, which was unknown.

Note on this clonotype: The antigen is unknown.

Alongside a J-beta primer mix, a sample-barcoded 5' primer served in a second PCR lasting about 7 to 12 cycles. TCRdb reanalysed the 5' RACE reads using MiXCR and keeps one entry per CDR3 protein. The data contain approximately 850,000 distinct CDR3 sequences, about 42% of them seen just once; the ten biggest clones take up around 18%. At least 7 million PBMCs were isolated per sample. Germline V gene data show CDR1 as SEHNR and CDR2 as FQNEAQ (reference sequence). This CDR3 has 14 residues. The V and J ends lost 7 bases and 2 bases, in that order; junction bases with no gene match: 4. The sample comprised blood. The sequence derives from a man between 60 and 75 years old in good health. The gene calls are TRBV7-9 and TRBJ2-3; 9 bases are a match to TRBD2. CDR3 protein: CASTLAGYTDTQYF. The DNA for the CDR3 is TGTGCCAGCACTCTAGCGGGGTACACAGATACGCAGTATTTT.